Shown below are 16 T cell receptor beta chains from a single sample sequenced in a study of T cells after yellow fever vaccination (dated by TCRdb to between 2017 and 2020). Libraries were constructed by 5' RACE. The sequencer listed for this sample is Illumina HiSeq 2500. The public reads were reanalyzed by TCRdb: fastp trimming at Q25, MiXCR alignment, in-frame beta chains only. Each CDR3 protein gets just one entry, which takes the most common genes and DNA from the rows behind it. The sample includes more than 3,500 distinct CDR3 sequences, with roughly 7.4% observed a single time. About 70% of the sample belongs to the ten largest clones. The treatment or condition tag for this specimen amounts to: live attenuated yellow fever vaccine strain. Material: PBMCs, either bulk or a sorted T-cell subset (CD4+, CD8+, memory, or dextramer-sorted; not recorded which), obtained around 45 days after the first yellow fever vaccination. The receptors stem from a man aged 18-30 years who received the YFV17D yellow fever vaccine.

This clonotype was observed at least ten times. The rearrangement links TRBV6-2 or TRBV6-3 to TRBJ1-1; 7 positions agree with TRBD1. Unmatched junction bases numbered 11, after V lost 4 bases and J lost 9 bases. The germline V gene encodes CDR1 MNHEY and CDR2 SVGEGT. The CDR3 sequence is 14 residues long. CDR3 DNA: TGTGCCAGCAGTTTTTCCGCTCGGGACAGCCAAGCTTTCTTT. Translating it yields CASSFSARDSQAFF.

Ten or more counts support this clonotype. One end of the junction varies from germline; a read error may be responsible. This chain connects TRBV5-1 to TRBJ2-5; 8 nucleotides match TRBD2. CDR1 and CDR2 from the germline V gene are SGHRS and YFSETQ. CDR3 length equals 15 residues. DNA of the CDR3: TGCGCCAGCGCCCCTTATCCCGGGACTAGAAGACTCACACTCTTC. The encoded protein is CASAPYPGTRRLTLF.

This clonotype occurred many times. The chain carries TRBV7-3 and TRBJ2-1; D is uncertain. With 5 bases removed from V and 4 bases from J, the gap between germline ends came to 9 bases. This CDR3 region has 13 residues. From germline, CDR1 is SGHTA and CDR2 FQGTGA. CDR3 protein: CASSPPPYNEQFF. Here the CDR3 DNA reads TGTGCCAGCAGCCCCCCCCCTTACAATGAGCAGTTCTTC.

This clonotype was seen many times. CDR3 in DNA: TGTGCCAGCAGCTTAGTGTCGGGGGGCTCTGGAAACACCATATATTTT. It specifies CASSLVSGGSGNTIYF. J is TRBJ1-3 and V is TRBV7-2; maybe TRBD1 (5 bases). V gave up 1 base and J gave up 0 bases, with 10 bases separating them. This CDR3 has 16 amino acids. Germline V lookup: CDR1 SGHTA, CDR2 FQGNSA.

There are many counts of this clonotype. The V and J genes are TRBV15 and TRBJ2-7; D gene ambiguous. CDR1 is LNHNV, CDR2 YYDKDF, per germline (reference sequence). V lost 4 bases to trimming and J lost 2 bases, with 9 bases between them. CDR3 length: 13 residues. The CDR3 sequence: CATSTGLAYEQYV. CDR3 in DNA: TGTGCCACCAGCACGGGCTTGGCCTACGAGCAGTACGTC.

This clonotype was observed many times. V gene TRBV15 combines with J gene TRBJ1-4; D remains unclear. V lost 0 bases and J 5 bases, leaving 10 bases between the germline ends. The CDR3 is 15 amino acids. Germline V gives CDR1 LNHNV, CDR2 YYDKDF (reference sequence). For the CDR3, the DNA is TGTGCCACCAGCAGAGAGGGCGGACTGAATGAAAAACTGTTTTTT. Its protein is CATSREGGLNEKLFF.

V is TRBV20-1 and J is TRBJ2-7; 11 positions agree with TRBD2. J was trimmed by 6 bases and V by 8 bases; bases with no gene match: 21. This CDR3 has 17 residues. Germline loops: CDR1 DFQATT, CDR2 SNEGSKA (reference sequence). Written as DNA, the CDR3 is TGCAGTTCCTGGGGACTAGCGGCGGCCTTAGGCGTTGGCGAGCAGTACTTC. This sequence encodes CSSWGLAAALGVGEQYF.

At least ten counts were recorded for this clonotype. The rearrangement joins TRBV4-3 to TRBJ1-6, with no clear D. Per the germline V gene, CDR1 is LGHNA and CDR2 is YSLEER. The CDR3 has 17 residues. V gave up 0 bases and J gave up 4 bases, with 13 bases separating them. The CDR3 protein is CASSQDEVPEYNSPLHF. CDR3 bases: TGCGCCAGCAGCCAAGATGAGGTCCCGGAGTATAATTCACCCCTCCACTTT.

This clonotype was found a few times. The V and J genes are TRBV4-1 and TRBJ1-6; no definite D call. Germline V lookup: CDR1 MGHRA, CDR2 YSYEKL. The V gene lost 2 bases and the J gene lost 10 bases, with 9 bases spanning the gap. The CDR3 is made up of 13 amino acids. The CDR3 loop is CASSQFPWSPLHF. The CDR3 nucleotides read TGCGCCAGCAGCCAATTTCCCTGGTCACCCCTCCACTTT.

This clonotype was observed many times. The chain uses TRBV20-1 and TRBJ1-3; D unclear. Germline CDR1 reads DFQATT; CDR2 reads SNEGSKA (reference sequence). The CDR3 sequence is 13 residues long. Trimming took 5 bases from V and 0 from J, leaving 8 bases between them. The DNA of the CDR3 is TGCAGTGCTCCTTGGGACTCTGGAAACACCATATATTTT. It specifies CSAPWDSGNTIYF.

The chain recombines TRBV7-6 with TRBJ2-5; perhaps TRBD2 as D (6 bases). Germline CDR1 and CDR2: SGHVS and FNYEAQ. V gave up 3 bases and J gave up 2 bases, with 10 bases separating them. The CDR3 covers 14 residues. DNA of the CDR3: TGTGCCAGCAGCTTGGAGACTAGACAAGAGACCCAGTACTTC. Translating it yields CASSLETRQETQYF.

This clonotype has at least ten counts. V usage is TRBV5-1 and J usage is TRBJ2-5; TRBD1 matches at 8 bases. Germline assignment: CDR1 SGHRS and CDR2 YFSETQ. V was clipped by 1 base and J by 5 bases; unmatched bases: 4. The CDR3 extends over 14 amino acids. CDR3 loop: CASSLQGAGETQYF. The CDR3 coding sequence is TGCGCCAGCAGCTTGCAGGGGGCAGGTGAGACCCAGTACTTC.

In its sample, this clonotype was seen many times. The rearrangement uses TRBV6-5 and TRBJ1-1, with a tentative D call TRBD1 (5 bases). Germline CDR1 and CDR2: MNHEY and SVGAGI. Trimming removed 2 bases from V and 4 bases from J, with 14 bases in between. The CDR3 extends over 15 amino acids. CDR3 in amino acids: CASSYGGWVFTEAFF. DNA for the CDR3: TGTGCCAGCAGTTACGGGGGGTGGGTGTTCACTGAAGCTTTCTTT.

This clonotype was seen repeatedly, ten times or more. This chain connects TRBV6-1 to TRBJ1-1; D remains ambiguous. V was trimmed by 4 bases and J by 5 bases, leaving 14 bases between them. The CDR3 loop spans 14 amino acids. The germline gives CDR1 MNHNS, CDR2 SASEGT. The CDR3 region is CASSGQPSVTEAFF. The CDR3 bases are TGTGCCAGCAGTGGCCAGCCTTCGGTTACTGAAGCTTTCTTT.

This clonotype was detected once. Just one base apart from a much larger clone, this may be a read error. The chain uses TRBV4-2 and TRBJ1-5; D may be TRBD1 (5 bases). The CDR3 consists of 14 residues. Trimming pared 0 bases from V and 11 bases from J, leaving 14 bases between. Germline-derived CDR1 and CDR2 are LGHNA and YNFKEQ. This CDR3 reads CASSQEWGGQSQHF. The DNA of the CDR3 is TGTGCCAGCAGCCAAGAGTGGGGCGGCCAGTCCCAGCATTTT.

At least ten counts were recorded for this clonotype. The chain has TRBV7-9 and TRBJ2-2, with TRBD2 matching over 9 bases. Germline V lookup: CDR1 SEHNR, CDR2 FQNEAQ (reference sequence). With V trimmed by 3 bases and J by 0 bases, 5 bases remained unmatched. The CDR3 covers 17 residues. CDR3 bases: TGTGCCAGCAGCTTGGGCGGGGGGGCAGCGAACACCGGGGAGCTGTTTTTT. Its translation: CASSLGGGAANTGELFF.